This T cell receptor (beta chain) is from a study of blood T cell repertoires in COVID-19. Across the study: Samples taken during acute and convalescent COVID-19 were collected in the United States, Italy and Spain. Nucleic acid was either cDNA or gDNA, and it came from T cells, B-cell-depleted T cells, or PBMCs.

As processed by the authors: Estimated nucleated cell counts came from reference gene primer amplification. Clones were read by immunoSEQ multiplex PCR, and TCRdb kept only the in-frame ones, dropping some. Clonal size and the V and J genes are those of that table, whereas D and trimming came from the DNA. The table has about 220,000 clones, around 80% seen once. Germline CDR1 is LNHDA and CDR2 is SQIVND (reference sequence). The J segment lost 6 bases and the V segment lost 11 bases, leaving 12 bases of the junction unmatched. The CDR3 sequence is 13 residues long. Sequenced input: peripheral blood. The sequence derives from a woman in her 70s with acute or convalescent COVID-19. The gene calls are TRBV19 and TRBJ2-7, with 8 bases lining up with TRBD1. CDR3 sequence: CASGTGVSSEQYF. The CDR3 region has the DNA TGTGCCTCCGGGACAGGTGTATCCAGCGAGCAGTACTTC. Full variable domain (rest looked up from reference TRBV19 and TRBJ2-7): DGGITQSPKYLFRKEGQNVTLSCEQNLNHDAMYWYRQDPGQGLRLIYYSQIVNDFQKGDIAEGYSVSREKKESFPLTVTSAQKNPTAFYLCASGTGVSSEQYFGPGTRLTVT.